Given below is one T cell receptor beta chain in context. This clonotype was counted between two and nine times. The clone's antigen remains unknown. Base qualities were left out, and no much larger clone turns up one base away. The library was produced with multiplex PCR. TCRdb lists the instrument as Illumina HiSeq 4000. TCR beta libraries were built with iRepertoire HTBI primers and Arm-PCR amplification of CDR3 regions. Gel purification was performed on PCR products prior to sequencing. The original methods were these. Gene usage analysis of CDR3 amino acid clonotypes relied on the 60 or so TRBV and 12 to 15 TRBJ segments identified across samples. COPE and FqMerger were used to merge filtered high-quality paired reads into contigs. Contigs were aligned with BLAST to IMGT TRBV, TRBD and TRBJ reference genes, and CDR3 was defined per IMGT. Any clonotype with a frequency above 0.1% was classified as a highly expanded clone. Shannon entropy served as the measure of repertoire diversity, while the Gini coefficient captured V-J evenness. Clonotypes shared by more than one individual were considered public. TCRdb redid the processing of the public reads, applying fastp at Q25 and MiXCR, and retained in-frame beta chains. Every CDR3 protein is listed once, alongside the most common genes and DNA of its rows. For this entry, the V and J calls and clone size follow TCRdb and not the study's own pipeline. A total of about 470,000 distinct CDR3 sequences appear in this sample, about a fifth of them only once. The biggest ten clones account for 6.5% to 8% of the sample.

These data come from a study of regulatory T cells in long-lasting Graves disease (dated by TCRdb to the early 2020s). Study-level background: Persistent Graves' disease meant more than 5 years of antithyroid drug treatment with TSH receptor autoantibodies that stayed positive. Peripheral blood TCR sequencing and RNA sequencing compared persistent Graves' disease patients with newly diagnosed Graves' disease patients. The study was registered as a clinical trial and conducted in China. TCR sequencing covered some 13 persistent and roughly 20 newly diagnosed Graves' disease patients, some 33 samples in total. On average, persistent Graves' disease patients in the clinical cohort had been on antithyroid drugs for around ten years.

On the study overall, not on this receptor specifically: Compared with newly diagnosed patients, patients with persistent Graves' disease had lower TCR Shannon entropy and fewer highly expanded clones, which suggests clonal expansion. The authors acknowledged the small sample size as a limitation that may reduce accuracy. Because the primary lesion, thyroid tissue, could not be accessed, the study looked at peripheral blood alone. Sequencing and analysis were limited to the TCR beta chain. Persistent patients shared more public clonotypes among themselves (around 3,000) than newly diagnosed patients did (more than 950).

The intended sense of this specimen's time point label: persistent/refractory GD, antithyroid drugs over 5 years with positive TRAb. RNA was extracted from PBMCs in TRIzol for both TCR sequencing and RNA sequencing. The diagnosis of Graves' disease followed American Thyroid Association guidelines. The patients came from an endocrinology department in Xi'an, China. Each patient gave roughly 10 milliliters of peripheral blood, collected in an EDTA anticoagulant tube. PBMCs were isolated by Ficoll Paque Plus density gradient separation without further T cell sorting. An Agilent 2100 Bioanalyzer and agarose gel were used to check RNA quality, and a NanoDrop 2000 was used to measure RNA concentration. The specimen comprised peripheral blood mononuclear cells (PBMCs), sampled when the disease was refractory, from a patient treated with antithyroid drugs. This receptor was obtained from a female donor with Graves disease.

This receptor has the CDR3 CASSLEQGRAHEQYF. The nucleotide sequence is given as TGCGCCAGCAGCTTGGAACAAGGCAGGGCGCACGAGCAGTACTTC. The sequence links TRBV5-1 to TRBJ2-7, and the D gene may be TRBD1, 5 bases matching. V lost 0 bases and J lost 5 bases; the stretch between them is 15 bases long. From the cysteine through the phenylalanine, the CDR3 covers 15 amino acids. The DNA shown is the 45-base CDR3, in frame from base 1. CDR1 SGHRS and CDR2 YFSETQ are derived from the germline V gene.